The clone carrying this T cell receptor beta chain was seen many times. What it binds is unknown. The CDR3 is 15 amino acids. Trimming cost V 6 bases and J 1 base, with 14 bases left between them. Construction of TCR beta libraries was performed using quantitative 5'-RACE with molecular barcodes. TCRdb redid the calling of the 5' RACE reads with MiXCR, one entry per CDR3 protein. The repertoire holds 80,000 to 90,000 distinct CDR3 sequences, with 27% as singletons. This entry is derived from a study of CD8 T cells in ankylosing spondylitis. Study results and limitations: As reported, disease-linked clones showed significant enrichment in matched ankylosing spondylitis synovial fluid. Clones linked with disease were CD8+ and fairly uncommon in the peripheral blood. There was a TCR beta motif, made of several highly homologous variants, that appeared characteristic of ankylosing spondylitis blood.

This sequence originates from a male donor with ankylosing spondylitis or in good health (not recorded which). The sequenced sample consisted of blood, either unsorted or a sorted T cell fraction (not recorded which). V usage is TRBV12-3 or TRBV12-4 and J usage is TRBJ2-3, with a weak D call TRBD2 (6 bases). CDR3 in DNA: TGTGCCAGCAGATCTACTAGCTTGGGCACAGATACGCAGTATTTT. Amino acids: CASRSTSLGTDTQYF.